This passage covers 21 T cell receptor beta chains from one sample sequenced in a study of CD8 T cells in ankylosing spondylitis. TCRdb used MiXCR to reprocess the 5' RACE reads, holding one entry per CDR3 protein. The profile shows about 240,000 distinct CDR3 sequences, 8% to 9.5% of them singletons. The specimen sequenced was blood, either unsorted or a sorted T cell fraction (not recorded which). Every receptor here comes from a male donor with ankylosing spondylitis or in good health (not recorded which).

This clonotype was seen ten or more times. This chain connects TRBV5-1 to TRBJ2-7; D remains ambiguous. The CDR3 spans 19 residues. V lost 2 bases, J lost 1 base, and 25 bases lay in between. Germline CDR1 and CDR2: SGHRS and YFSETQ. CDR3 residues: CASSLDGPPDRPVSYEQYF. In DNA, the CDR3 is TGCGCCAGCAGCTTAGACGGGCCTCCAGACCGCCCAGTTTCCTACGAGCAGTACTTC.

This clonotype has ten or more counts. The chain links TRBV9 to TRBJ1-5, with a weak D call TRBD1 (5 bases). This CDR3 has 15 residues. Trimming left V 0 bases short and J 3 bases short, with 10 bases between. The germline gives CDR1 SGDLS, CDR2 YYNGEE. Here the CDR3 DNA reads TGTGCCAGCAGCGTAGGGGGGATCCCCAATCAGCCCCAGCATTTT. Amino acid sequence: CASSVGGIPNQPQHF.

For this clonotype: One base away lies a much larger clone, so this may be a sequencing read error. The CDR3 does not close with the conserved phenylalanine or tryptophan, likely indicating a read error. The gene calls are TRBV2 and TRBJ1-1, with D unresolved. The CDR3 spans 13 residues. V was shortened by 6 bases and J by 0 bases, with 8 bases between the two germline ends. The germline gives CDR1 SNHLY, CDR2 FYNNEI. Here the CDR3 DNA reads TGTGCCAGCAGCCACACAGTGAACACTGAAGCTTTCTAT. Protein: CASSHTVNTEAFY.

This clonotype was found many times. The chain recombines TRBV5-1 with TRBJ2-4; 10 bases fit TRBD1. CDR3 size: 16 residues. V shed 4 bases, J shed 6 bases, and the junction held 10 bases outside the gene matches. Per germline, CDR1 SGHRS and CDR2 YFSETQ. CDR3 nucleotide sequence: TGCGCCAGCAGCATGACAGGGGGCCTCGCCGGAAACATTCAGTACTTC. This sequence encodes CASSMTGGLAGNIQYF.

This sequence joins TRBV20-1 and TRBJ2-7, with 9 bases aligning to TRBD1. CDR3 length equals 14 residues. Germline V CDR1 and CDR2: DFQATT, SNEGSKA (reference sequence). J gave up 5 bases and V 2 bases, and 7 bases lay outside the gene matches. As DNA, the CDR3 is TGCAGTGCTAGACTTCCGGGACAGGGCCACGAGCAGTACTTC. Translating it yields CSARLPGQGHEQYF.

The CDR3 nucleotides are TGCAGTGTCCTTGGACAGTCTGGAAACACCATATATTTT. Residues: CSVLGQSGNTIYF. The chain employs TRBV20-1 and TRBJ1-3, with D perhaps TRBD1 (6 bases). The germline V gene encodes CDR1 DFQATT and CDR2 SNEGSKA (reference sequence). Trimming took off 7 bases at V and 1 base at J, with 11 bases between the two ends. The CDR3 spans 13 residues.

This clonotype was found a few times. The V and J genes are TRBV3-1 and TRBJ2-6, with D unclear. Per the germline V gene, CDR1 is LGHDT and CDR2 is YNNKEL (reference sequence). V was clipped by 4 bases and J by 5 bases, with 12 bases between them. This CDR3 spans 15 amino acids. The CDR3 DNA sequence: TGTGCCAGCAGCCGACGGCGGTCCTGGGCCAACGTCCTGACTTTC. Protein: CASSRRRSWANVLTF. Using reference TRBV3-1 and TRBJ2-6 for the parts outside the CDR3, the full variable domain is DTAVSQTPKYLVTQMGNDKSIKCEQNLGHDTMYWYKQDSKKFLKIMFSYNNKELIINETVPNRFSPKSPDKAHLNLHINSLELGDSAVYFCASSRRRSWANVLTFGAGSRLTVL.

At least ten counts were recorded for this clonotype. This rearrangement joins TRBV20-1 to TRBJ2-5; D may be TRBD1 (6 bases). From germline, CDR1 is DFQATT and CDR2 SNEGSKA (reference sequence). V gave up 5 bases and J gave up 3 bases, with 13 bases separating them. This CDR3 comprises 13 residues. CDR3 sequence: CSAYTGLEETQYF. CDR3 bases: TGCAGTGCTTATACAGGGTTGGAAGAGACCCAGTACTTC.

This clonotype was found a few times. The chain has TRBV7-9 and TRBJ1-5, with TRBD1 matching 7 bases. Germline CDR1 is SEHNR and CDR2 is FQNEAQ (reference sequence). J was trimmed by 7 bases and V by 3 bases; bases with no gene match: 6. The CDR3 covers 14 residues. The chain's CDR3 is CASSLKGAGQPQHF. CDR3 DNA sequence: TGTGCCAGCAGCTTGAAGGGGGCTGGCCAGCCCCAGCATTTT.

This clonotype was found many times. The CDR3 loop is CASSDSGRVDTQYF. DNA for the CDR3: TGTGCCAGCAGTGATAGCGGGAGGGTCGATACGCAGTATTTT. The V and J genes are TRBV5-6 and TRBJ2-3, with 11 bases identical to TRBD2. The CDR3 is 14 amino acids. The V segment lost 5 bases and the J segment 6 bases; nucleotides outside the gene matches: 5. Germline CDR1 SGHDT, CDR2 YYEEEE.

This clonotype was found a few times. The genes are TRBV7-8 and TRBJ2-3, with D possibly being TRBD1 (6 bases). This CDR3 has 13 residues. V was cut by 5 bases and J by 5 bases, with 11 bases left in between. Germline lookup yields CDR1 SGHVS and CDR2 FQNEAQ. CDR3 region: CASSLRTVDTQYF. CDR3 DNA sequence: TGTGCCAGCAGCCTAAGGACAGTAGATACGCAGTATTTT.

Many counts were recorded for this clonotype. The V and J genes are TRBV4-2 and TRBJ2-3; no reliable D call. The CDR3 runs 13 residues. V lost 1 base and J lost 3, with 5 bases in between. Germline values: CDR1 LGHNA, CDR2 YNFKEQ. CDR3 residues: CASSQAGTDTQYF. The DNA for the CDR3 is TGTGCCAGCAGCCAAGCCGGGACAGATACGCAGTATTTT.

This clonotype occurred a few times. This chain joins TRBV10-2 and TRBJ1-1, with D hard to call. The germline CDR1 and CDR2 sequences are WSHSY and SAAADI. This CDR3 contains 14 residues. V dropped 7 bases and J dropped 3 bases, with 15 bases sitting between them. Here the CDR3 reads CASKNMGLDTEAFF. CDR3 nucleotide sequence: TGCGCCAGCAAGAATATGGGATTGGACACTGAAGCTTTCTTT.

This clonotype came up many times. This chain joins TRBV20-1 and TRBJ1-2; 10 bases align to TRBD1. CDR3 length equals 12 residues. From germline, CDR1 is DFQATT and CDR2 SNEGSKA (reference sequence). The junction had 4 bases not matched to a gene; V was cut back by 5 bases and J by 7 bases. CDR3 in DNA: TGCAGTGCTCACGACAGGGGGCCTGGCTACACCTTC. Translated, it gives CSAHDRGPGYTF.

The chain employs TRBV7-2 and TRBJ1-1; 9 nucleotides agree with TRBD1. Germline V gene data show CDR1 as SGHTA and CDR2 as FQGNSA. CDR3 size: 14 residues. J was trimmed by 5 bases and V by 5 bases; bases with no gene match: 6. CDR3 DNA sequence: TGTGCCAGCAGCACCCGGACAGGGGTGACTGAAGCTTTCTTT. Its protein is CASSTRTGVTEAFF.

The chain carries TRBV20-1 and TRBJ1-2; 10 positions match TRBD1. The CDR3 extends over 15 amino acids. CDR1 DFQATT and CDR2 SNEGSKA come from the germline V gene (reference sequence). Trimming took 6 bases from V and 6 from J; bases not matched to a gene: 13. The CDR3 here is CSANSGTGVMDGYTF. CDR3 bases: TGCAGTGCCAACTCCGGGACAGGGGTAATGGATGGCTACACCTTC.

The chain couples TRBV7-9 to TRBJ2-7; weak D call: TRBD1 (6 bases). This CDR3 region has 14 residues. Germline CDR1 reads SEHNR; CDR2 reads FQNEAQ (reference sequence). Trimming took 1 base from V and 3 from J, leaving 10 bases between them. CDR3 DNA: TGTGCCAGCAGCTTAGTCCCAGGGGACTACGAGCAGTACTTC. It yields the protein CASSLVPGDYEQYF. The entire variable domain, with the rest obtained from reference TRBV7-9 and TRBJ2-7, is as follows: DTGVSQNPRHKITKRGQNVTFRCDPISEHNRLYWYRQTLGQGPEFLTYFQNEAQLEKSRLLSDRFSAERPKGSFSTLEIQRTEQGDSAMYLCASSLVPGDYEQYFGPGTRLTVT.

This clonotype was found a few times. The chain uses TRBV5-1 and TRBJ2-1, with 8 positions matching TRBD1. The germline V gene has CDR1 SGHRS and CDR2 YFSETQ. The J segment lost 0 bases and the V segment lost 3 bases, leaving 2 bases of the junction unmatched. The CDR3 spans 15 residues. The CDR3: CASSSTGVSYNEQFF. CDR3 sequence (DNA): TGCGCCAGCAGCTCGACAGGGGTCTCCTACAATGAGCAGTTCTTC.

This clonotype has more than one count but fewer than ten. This sequence joins TRBV20-1 and TRBJ2-1, with 11 bases matching TRBD2. This CDR3 is built from 15 residues. Germline CDR1 DFQATT, CDR2 SNEGSKA (reference sequence). The trim removed 1 base at V and 4 bases at J, leaving 3 bases unmatched. DNA for the CDR3: TGCAGTGCTAGAGGGGGGACTAGCGGATACAATGAGCAGTTCTTC. Translating it yields CSARGGTSGYNEQFF.

This clonotype has more than one count but fewer than ten. This chain connects TRBV7-2 to TRBJ2-3, with TRBD2 matching 7 bases. In germline, CDR1 is SGHTA, CDR2 FQGNSA. The CDR3 runs 14 residues. V was clipped by 4 bases and J by 4 bases; unmatched bases: 5. For the CDR3, the DNA is TGTGCCAGCAGCTCGAGCGGGGTGGCAGATACGCAGTATTTT. Translating gives CASSSSGVADTQYF.

This sequence joins TRBV11-2 and TRBJ2-1; TRBD1 agrees at 9 bases. There are 18 residues in the CDR3. Germline CDR1 and CDR2: SGHAT and FQNNGV. The V segment lost 6 bases and the J segment 3 bases; nucleotides outside the gene matches: 15. CDR3 nucleotide sequence: TGTGCCAGCAGTACAGGGGGCGCGAGATTAACTAGCTACAATGAGCAGTTCTTC. The encoded protein is CASSTGGARLTSYNEQFF. Combining the CDR3 with reference TRBV11-2 and TRBJ2-1 gives the whole variable domain EAGVAQSPRYKIIEKRQSVAFWCNPISGHATLYWYQQILGQGPKLLIQFQNNGVVDDSQLPKDRFSAERLKGVDSTLKIQPAKLEDSAVYLCASSTGGARLTSYNEQFFGPGTRLTVL.